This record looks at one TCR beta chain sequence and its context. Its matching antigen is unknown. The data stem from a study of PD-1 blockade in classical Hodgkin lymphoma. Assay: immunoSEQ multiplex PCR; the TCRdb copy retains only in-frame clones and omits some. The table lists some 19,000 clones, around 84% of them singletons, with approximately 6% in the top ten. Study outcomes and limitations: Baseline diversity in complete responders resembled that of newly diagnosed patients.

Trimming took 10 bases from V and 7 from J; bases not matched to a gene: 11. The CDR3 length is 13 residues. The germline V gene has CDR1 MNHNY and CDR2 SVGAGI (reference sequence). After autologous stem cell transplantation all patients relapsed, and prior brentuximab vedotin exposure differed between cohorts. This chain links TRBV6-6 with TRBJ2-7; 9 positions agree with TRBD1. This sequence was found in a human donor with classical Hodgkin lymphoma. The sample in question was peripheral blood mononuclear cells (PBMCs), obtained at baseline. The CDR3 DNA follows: TGTGCCACTTTCGCCGGGACAGGGAGGGAGCAGTACTTC. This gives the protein CATFAGTGREQYF.